The TCR beta chain described here comes from a study of radiotherapy plus CTLA-4 blockade in lung cancer. About the study: The study recorded objective responses in 15% to 20% of patients and disease control in 31%.

Profiled with immunoSEQ multiplex PCR; TCRdb holds only in-frame clones, not every one. The table includes 83,000 or so clones, less than 90% detected once. As for this clone: Its matching antigen is unknown. Mismatch with germline at one junction end may stem from a read error.

Study findings and constraints: Response, reportedly, was best predicted by interferon-beta along with early blood T cell clone dynamics. An expansion of tumor-derived TCR clones occurred in blood after radiotherapy plus ipilimumab.

Chemo-refractory metastatic non-small-cell lung cancer patients were treated with focal radiation plus CTLA-4 blockade with ipilimumab. The CDR3 loop spans 15 amino acids. Germline values: CDR1 SGHAT, CDR2 FQNNGV. The sample here was peripheral blood, taken from a patient treated with radiotherapy plus ipilimumab. This TCR derives from a human donor with non-small cell lung cancer who had stable disease on radiotherapy plus ipilimumab. The chain links TRBV11-2 to TRBJ1-2, with 8 bases fitting TRBD1. The CDR3 coding sequence is TGTGCCAGCAGCCTAGAGGACAGGGAGTTATATGGCTACACCTTC. It yields the protein CASSLEDRELYGYTF.